Relative to its sample, the clone carrying this T cell receptor beta chain is medium-sized. Its target is unknown. MiXCR, run by TCRdb on the reads, gives a single entry per CDR3 protein. Seen here are fewer than 4,500 distinct CDR3 sequences, about 15% observed once, and the top ten hold about 3%. The sample comes from a study of liver allograft versus peripheral blood T cells. Study as a whole: Liver transplant recipients had T cell receptor repertoires compared between transplanted liver and peripheral blood. Study observations and caveats: Repertoires of T cell receptors in liver allografts reportedly differed from peripheral blood repertoires.

The CDR3 consists of 15 residues. With V trimmed by 6 bases and J by 3 bases, 9 bases remained unmatched. CDR1 is MDHEN and CDR2 is SYDVKM in the germline V gene. The TCR sequence derives from a human patient who had a liver transplant. The graft donor may have given rise to some T cells. The genes are TRBV28 and TRBJ2-7; 9 bases align to TRBD1. The CDR3 loop is CASSPPGTGYYEQYF. CDR3 sequence (DNA): TGTGCCAGCAGCCCCCCCGGGACAGGGTACTACGAGCAGTACTTC.